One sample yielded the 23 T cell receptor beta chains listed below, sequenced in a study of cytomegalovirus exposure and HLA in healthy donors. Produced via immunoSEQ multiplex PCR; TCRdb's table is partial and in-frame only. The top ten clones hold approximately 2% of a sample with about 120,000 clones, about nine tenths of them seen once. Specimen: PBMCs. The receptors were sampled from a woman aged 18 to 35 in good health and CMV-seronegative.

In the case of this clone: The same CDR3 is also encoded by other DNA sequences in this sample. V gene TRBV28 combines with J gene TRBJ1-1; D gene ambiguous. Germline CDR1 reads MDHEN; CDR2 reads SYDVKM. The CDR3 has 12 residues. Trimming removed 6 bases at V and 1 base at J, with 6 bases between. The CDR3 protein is CASSLRNTEAFF. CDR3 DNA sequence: TGTGCCAGCAGCCTTAGGAACACTGAAGCTTTCTTT.

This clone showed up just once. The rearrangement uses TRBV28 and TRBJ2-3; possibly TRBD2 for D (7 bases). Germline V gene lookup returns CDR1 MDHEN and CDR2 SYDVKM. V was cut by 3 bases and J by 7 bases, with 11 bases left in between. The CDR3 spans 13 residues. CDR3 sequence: CASSLGGLNTQYF. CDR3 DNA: TGTGCCAGCAGTTTGGGGGGGCTTAATACGCAGTATTTT. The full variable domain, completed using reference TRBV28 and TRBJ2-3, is DVKVTQSSRYLVKRTGEKVFLECVQDMDHENMFWYRQDPGLGLRLIYFSYDVKMKEKGDIPEGYSVSREKKERFSLILESASTNQTSMYLCASSLGGLNTQYFGPGTRLTVL.

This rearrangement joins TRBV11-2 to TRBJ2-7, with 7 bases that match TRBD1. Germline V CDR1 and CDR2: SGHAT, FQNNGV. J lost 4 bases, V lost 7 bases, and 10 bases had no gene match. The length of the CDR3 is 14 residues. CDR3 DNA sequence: TGTGCCAGCACGGCGACAGGGCTTTCTTACGAGCAGTACTTC. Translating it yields CASTATGLSYEQYF.

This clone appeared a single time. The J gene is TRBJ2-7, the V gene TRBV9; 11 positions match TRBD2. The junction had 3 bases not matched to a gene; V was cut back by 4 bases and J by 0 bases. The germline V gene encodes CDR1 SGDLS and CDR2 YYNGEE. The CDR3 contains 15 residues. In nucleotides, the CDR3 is TGTGCCAGCAGCTCGGGACTAGCGGCCTCCTACGAGCAGTACTTC. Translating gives CASSSGLAASYEQYF. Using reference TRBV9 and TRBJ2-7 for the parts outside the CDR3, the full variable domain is DSGVTQTPKHLITATGQRVTLRCSPRSGDLSVYWYQQSLDQGLQFLIQYYNGEERAKGNILERFSAQQFPDLHSELNLSSLELGDSALYFCASSSGLAASYEQYFGPGTRLTVT.

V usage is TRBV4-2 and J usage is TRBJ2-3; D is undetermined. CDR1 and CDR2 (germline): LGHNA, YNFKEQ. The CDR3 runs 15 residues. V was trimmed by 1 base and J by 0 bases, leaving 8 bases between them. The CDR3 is CASSQGGYSTDTQYF. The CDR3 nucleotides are TGTGCCAGCAGCCAAGGCGGCTATAGCACAGATACGCAGTATTTT.

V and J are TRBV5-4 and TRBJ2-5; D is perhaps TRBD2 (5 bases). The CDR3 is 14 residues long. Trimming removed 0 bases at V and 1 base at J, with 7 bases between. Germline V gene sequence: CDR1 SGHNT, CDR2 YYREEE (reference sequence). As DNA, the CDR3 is TGTGCCAGCAGCTTGGTGGAGGTCCAAGAGACCCAGTACTTC. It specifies CASSLVEVQETQYF.

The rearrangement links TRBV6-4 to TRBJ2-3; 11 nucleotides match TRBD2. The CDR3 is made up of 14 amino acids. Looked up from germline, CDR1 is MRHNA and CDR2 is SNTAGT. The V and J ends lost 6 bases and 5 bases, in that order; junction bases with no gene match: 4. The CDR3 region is CASSRGLAGDTQYF. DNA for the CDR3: TGTGCCAGCAGCCGCGGACTAGCGGGAGATACGCAGTATTTT.

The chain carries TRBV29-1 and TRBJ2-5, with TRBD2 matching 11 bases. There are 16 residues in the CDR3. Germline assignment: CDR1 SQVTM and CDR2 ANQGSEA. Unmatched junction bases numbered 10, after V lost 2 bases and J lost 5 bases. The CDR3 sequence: CSVESVSGRAWETQYF. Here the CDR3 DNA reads TGCAGCGTTGAATCGGTTAGCGGGAGGGCCTGGGAGACCCAGTACTTC.

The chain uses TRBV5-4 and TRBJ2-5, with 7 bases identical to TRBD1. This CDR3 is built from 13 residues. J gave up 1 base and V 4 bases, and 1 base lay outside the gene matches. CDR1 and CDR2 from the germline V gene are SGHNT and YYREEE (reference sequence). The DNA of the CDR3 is TGTGCCAGCAGCCGGGACAGCCAAGAGACCCAGTACTTC. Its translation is CASSRDSQETQYF.

This CDR3 reads CASSPRLAGTYNEQFF. The CDR3 region has the DNA TGCGCCAGCAGCCCCCGACTAGCGGGTACCTACAATGAGCAGTTCTTC. The gene calls are TRBV4-1 and TRBJ2-1; TRBD2 agrees at 10 bases. CDR3 length: 16 residues. CDR1 is MGHRA and CDR2 is YSYEKL in the germline V gene. V gave up 4 bases and J gave up 2 bases; unmatched junction bases: 5.

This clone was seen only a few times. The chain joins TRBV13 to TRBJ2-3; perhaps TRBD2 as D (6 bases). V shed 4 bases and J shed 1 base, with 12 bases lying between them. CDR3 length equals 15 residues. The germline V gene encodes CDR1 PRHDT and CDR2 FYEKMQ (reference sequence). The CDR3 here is CASSSPGLGTDTQYF. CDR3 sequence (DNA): TGTGCCAGCAGCTCGCCGGGACTGGGCACAGATACGCAGTATTTT.

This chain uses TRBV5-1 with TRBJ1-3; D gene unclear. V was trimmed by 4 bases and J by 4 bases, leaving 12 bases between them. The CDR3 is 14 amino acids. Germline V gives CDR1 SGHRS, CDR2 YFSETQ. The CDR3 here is CASSPTAGGNTIYF. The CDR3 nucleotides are TGCGCCAGCAGCCCCACAGCGGGGGGAAACACCATATATTTT. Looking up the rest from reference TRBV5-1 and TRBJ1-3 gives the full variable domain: KAGVTQTPRYLIKTRGQQVTLSCSPISGHRSVSWYQQTPGQGLQFLFEYFSETQRNKGNFPGRFSGRQFSNSRSEMNVSTLELGDSALYLCASSPTAGGNTIYFGEGSWLTVV.

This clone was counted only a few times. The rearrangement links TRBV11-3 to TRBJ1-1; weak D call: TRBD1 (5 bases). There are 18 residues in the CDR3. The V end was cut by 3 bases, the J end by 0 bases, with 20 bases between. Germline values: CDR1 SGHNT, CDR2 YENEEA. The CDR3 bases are TGTGCCAGCAGCTTGGGGTTCAGGGTAGGTGGGTTGAACACTGAAGCTTTCTTT. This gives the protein CASSLGFRVGGLNTEAFF.

CDR3 nucleotides: TGTGCCAGCAGCTTAGCGGGGGGGGTTCTTCATAATGAGCAGTTCTTC. Translating gives CASSLAGGVLHNEQFF. The chain carries TRBV7-2 and TRBJ2-1; 7 bases are a match to TRBD2. Per the germline V gene, CDR1 is SGHTA and CDR2 is FQGNSA. This CDR3 contains 16 residues. The J segment lost 7 bases and the V segment lost 0 bases, leaving 9 bases of the junction unmatched.

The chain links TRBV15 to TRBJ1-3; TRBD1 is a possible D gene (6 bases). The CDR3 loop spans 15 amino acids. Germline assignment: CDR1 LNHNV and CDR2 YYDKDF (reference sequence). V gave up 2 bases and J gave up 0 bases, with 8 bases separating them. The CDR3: CATSRKGVSGNTIYF. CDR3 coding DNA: TGTGCCACCAGCAGAAAGGGGGTCTCTGGAAACACCATATATTTT.

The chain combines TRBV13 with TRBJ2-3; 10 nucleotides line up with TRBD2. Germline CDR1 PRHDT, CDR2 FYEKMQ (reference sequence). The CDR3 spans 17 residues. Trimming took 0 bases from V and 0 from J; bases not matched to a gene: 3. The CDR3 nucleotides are TGTGCCAGCAGCTTAGGCCTAGCGGGAGAAAGCACAGATACGCAGTATTTT. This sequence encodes CASSLGLAGESTDTQYF.

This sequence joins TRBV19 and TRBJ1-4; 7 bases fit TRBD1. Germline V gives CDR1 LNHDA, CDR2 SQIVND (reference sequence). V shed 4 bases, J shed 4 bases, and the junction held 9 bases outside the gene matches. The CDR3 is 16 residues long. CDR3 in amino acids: CASSNLQGDVNEKLFF. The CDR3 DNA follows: TGTGCCAGTAGTAACCTCCAGGGGGACGTTAATGAAAAACTGTTTTTT.

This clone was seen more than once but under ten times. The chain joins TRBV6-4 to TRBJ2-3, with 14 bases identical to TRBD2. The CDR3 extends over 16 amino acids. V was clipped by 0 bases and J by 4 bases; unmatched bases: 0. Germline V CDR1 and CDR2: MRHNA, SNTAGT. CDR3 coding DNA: TGTGCCAGCAGTGACTCGGGACTAGCGGGAGCAGATACGCAGTATTTT. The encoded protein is CASSDSGLAGADTQYF.

This CDR3 reads CASSLQVYNEQFF. The CDR3 bases are TGTGCCAGCAGCTTACAGGTTTACAATGAGCAGTTCTTC. This sequence joins TRBV7-9 and TRBJ2-1; D is unresolved. The germline V gene encodes CDR1 SEHNR and CDR2 FQNEAQ (reference sequence). The CDR3 totals 13 residues. The V gene lost 2 bases and the J gene lost 4 bases, with 6 bases spanning the gap.

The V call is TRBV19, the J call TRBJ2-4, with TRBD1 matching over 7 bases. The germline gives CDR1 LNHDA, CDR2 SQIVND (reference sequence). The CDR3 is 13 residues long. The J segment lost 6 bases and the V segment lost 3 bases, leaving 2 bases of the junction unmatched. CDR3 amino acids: CASSMGQLNIQYF. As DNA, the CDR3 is TGTGCCAGTAGTATGGGACAGCTAAACATTCAGTACTTC.

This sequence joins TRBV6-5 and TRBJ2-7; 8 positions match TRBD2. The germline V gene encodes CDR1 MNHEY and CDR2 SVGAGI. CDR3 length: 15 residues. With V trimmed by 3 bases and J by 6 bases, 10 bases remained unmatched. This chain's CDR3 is CASSYRGGAVAEQYF. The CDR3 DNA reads TGTGCCAGCAGTTATCGGGGGGGCGCGGTAGCCGAGCAGTACTTC.

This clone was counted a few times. CDR3 loop: CASSPPGAYGYTF. CDR3 DNA sequence: TGTGCCAGCTCACCCCCAGGCGCCTATGGCTACACCTTC. This rearrangement joins TRBV18 to TRBJ1-2, with unresolved D. The CDR3 totals 13 residues. The V and J ends lost 3 bases and 4 bases respectively, with 9 bases between them. Germline V gene lookup returns CDR1 KGHSH and CDR2 LQKENI.

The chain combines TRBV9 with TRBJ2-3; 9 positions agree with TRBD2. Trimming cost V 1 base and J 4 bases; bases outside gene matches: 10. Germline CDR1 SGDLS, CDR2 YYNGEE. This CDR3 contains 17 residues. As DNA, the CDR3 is TGTGCCAGCAGCGTAAGCCCCGGGCGGGAGGGGTCAGATACGCAGTATTTT. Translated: CASSVSPGREGSDTQYF. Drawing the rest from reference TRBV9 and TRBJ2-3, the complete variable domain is DSGVTQTPKHLITATGQRVTLRCSPRSGDLSVYWYQQSLDQGLQFLIQYYNGEERAKGNILERFSAQQFPDLHSELNLSSLELGDSALYFCASSVSPGREGSDTQYFGPGTRLTVL.